This T cell receptor beta chain comes out of a study of CD8 T cells in Susac syndrome. Reverse transcription used roughly 0.45 to 1 ug RNA and random hexamers. TCRdb recomputed calls from the immunoSEQ multiplex PCR reads with MiXCR, one row per CDR3 protein. The top ten clones hold about 0.08% of a sample with approximately 200,000 distinct CDR3 sequences, around 93% of them seen once. Material: CD4+ T cells from PBMCs. The clonotype was recovered from a human donor with multiple sclerosis.

The CDR3 sequence: CSVEGGQGLGYGYTF. CDR3 DNA sequence: TGCAGCGTTGAAGGCGGGCAGGGGCTCGGCTATGGCTACACCTTC. The V and J genes are TRBV29-1 and TRBJ1-2, with D maybe TRBD1 (6 bases). CDR3 size: 15 residues. Trimming took 1 base from V and 4 from J, leaving 16 bases between them. Germline V gives CDR1 SQVTM, CDR2 ANQGSEA.